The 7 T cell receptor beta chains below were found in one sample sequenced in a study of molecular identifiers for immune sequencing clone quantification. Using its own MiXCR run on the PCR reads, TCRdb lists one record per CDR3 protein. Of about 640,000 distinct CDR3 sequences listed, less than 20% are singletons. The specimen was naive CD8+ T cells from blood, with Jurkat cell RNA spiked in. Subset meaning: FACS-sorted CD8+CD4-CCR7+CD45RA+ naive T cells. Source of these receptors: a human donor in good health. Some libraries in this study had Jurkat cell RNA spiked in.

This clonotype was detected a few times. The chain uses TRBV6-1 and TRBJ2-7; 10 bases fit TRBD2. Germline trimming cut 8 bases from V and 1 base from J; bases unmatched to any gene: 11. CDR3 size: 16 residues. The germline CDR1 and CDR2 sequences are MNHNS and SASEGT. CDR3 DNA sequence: TGTGCCAGCCTCGAAGCGGGAGGGAAGATTTCCTACGAGCAGTACTTC. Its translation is CASLEAGGKISYEQYF.

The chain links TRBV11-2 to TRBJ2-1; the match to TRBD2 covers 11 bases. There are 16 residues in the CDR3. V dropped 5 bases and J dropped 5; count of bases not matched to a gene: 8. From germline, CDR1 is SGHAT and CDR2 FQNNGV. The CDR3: CASSQLAGVMNNEQFF. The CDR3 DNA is TGTGCCAGCAGCCAACTAGCGGGAGTTATGAACAATGAGCAGTTCTTC.

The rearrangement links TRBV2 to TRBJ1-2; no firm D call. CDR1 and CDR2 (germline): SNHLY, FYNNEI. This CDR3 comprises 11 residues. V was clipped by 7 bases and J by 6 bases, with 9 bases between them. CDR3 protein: CASTPIDGYTF. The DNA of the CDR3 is TGTGCCAGCACCCCGATTGATGGCTACACCTTC.

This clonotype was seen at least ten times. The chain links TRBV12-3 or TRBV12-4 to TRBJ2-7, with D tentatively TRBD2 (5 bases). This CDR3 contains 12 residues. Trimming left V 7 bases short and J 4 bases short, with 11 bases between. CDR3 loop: CASTGIEYEQYF. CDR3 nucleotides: TGTGCCAGCACCGGGATTGAGTACGAGCAGTACTTC.

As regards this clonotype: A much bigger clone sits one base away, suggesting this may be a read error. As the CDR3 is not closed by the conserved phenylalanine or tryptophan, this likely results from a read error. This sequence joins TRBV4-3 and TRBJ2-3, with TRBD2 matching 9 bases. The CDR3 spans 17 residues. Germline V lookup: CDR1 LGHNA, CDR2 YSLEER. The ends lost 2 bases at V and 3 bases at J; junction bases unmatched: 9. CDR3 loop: CASSQKPGLAGTDTQYS. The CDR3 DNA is TGCGCCAGCAGCCAAAAACCGGGACTAGCCGGTACAGATACGCAGTATTCT.

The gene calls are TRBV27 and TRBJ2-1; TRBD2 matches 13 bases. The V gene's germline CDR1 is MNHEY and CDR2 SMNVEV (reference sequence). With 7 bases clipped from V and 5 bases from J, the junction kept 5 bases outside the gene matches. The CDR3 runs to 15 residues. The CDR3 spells CASKRTSGSHNEQFF. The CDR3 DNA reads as TGTGCCAGCAAAAGGACTAGCGGGAGCCACAATGAGCAGTTCTTC.

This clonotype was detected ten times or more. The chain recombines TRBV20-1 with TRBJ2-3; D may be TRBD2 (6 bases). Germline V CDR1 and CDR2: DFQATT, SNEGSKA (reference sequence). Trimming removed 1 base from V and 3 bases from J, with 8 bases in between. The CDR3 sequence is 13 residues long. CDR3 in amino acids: CSARGGRTDTQYF. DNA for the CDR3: TGCAGTGCTAGAGGTGGGAGGACAGATACGCAGTATTTT.